What follows are 11 T cell receptor beta chains derived from one specimen sequenced in a study of blood T cells in healthy people across ages (dated by TCRdb to about 2015). Libraries were made using 5' RACE. The sequencing machine was an Illumina HiSeq 2500. A second 7 to 11 cycle PCR used a sample-barcoded 5' primer and a J-beta primer mix. The public reads were quality trimmed at Q25 with fastp and then assembled into clones with MiXCR by TCRdb, keeping productive beta chains. Rows with a matching CDR3 protein are joined into one entry that keeps the most common DNA and genes. In this sample the table shows fewer than 650,000 distinct CDR3 sequences, about 27% of which occur a single time. 3% to 4% of the sample goes to the ten largest clones. This sample was also put to use in a study of T cells of mothers and their children.

The sequencing sample was made of blood. All receptors come from a boy younger than 10 in good health.

This clonotype occurred a few times. This chain links TRBV12-5 with TRBJ2-5; 7 bases are shared with TRBD1. TRBJ2-7 explains the end of the DNA better; the J call may be wrong. This CDR3 is 15 amino acids long. The germline gives CDR1 LGHNT, CDR2 FRNRAP. The CDR3 loop is CASGSAGTASYEQYF. The CDR3 DNA sequence: TGTGCTAGTGGTTCAGCCGGGACAGCTTCCTACGAGCAGTACTTC.

This clonotype was observed a handful of times. The rearrangement uses TRBV20-1 and TRBJ1-4; maybe TRBD1 (6 bases). The CDR3 has 13 amino acids. Germline loops: CDR1 DFQATT, CDR2 SNEGSKA (reference sequence). V dropped 4 bases and J dropped 8 bases, with 14 bases sitting between them. Written as DNA, the CDR3 is TGCAGTGCTAATCAGGGGTTTACGGAAAAACTGTTTTTT. It is translated as CSANQGFTEKLFF.

Many counts were recorded for this clonotype. V usage is TRBV5-5 and J usage is TRBJ2-7, with D unresolved. The V and J ends lost 0 bases and 5 bases respectively, with 12 bases between them. Germline-derived CDR1 and CDR2 are SGHKS and YYEKEE (reference sequence). The CDR3 is 14 amino acids. The CDR3 region is CASSLVGIQNEQYF. The CDR3 nucleotides read TGTGCCAGCAGCTTGGTTGGCATTCAGAACGAGCAGTACTTC.

The chain recombines TRBV5-5 with TRBJ2-5; D unresolved. V lost 4 bases, J lost 6 bases, and 16 bases lay in between. Germline CDR1 is SGHKS and CDR2 is YYEKEE (reference sequence). This CDR3 is 14 amino acids long. This CDR3 is CASSPQIEFKTQYF. CDR3 nucleotide sequence: TGTGCCAGCAGCCCTCAGATTGAATTTAAGACCCAGTACTTC. The entire variable domain, with the rest obtained from reference TRBV5-5 and TRBJ2-5, is as follows: DAGVTQSPTHLIKTRGQQVTLRCSPISGHKSVSWYQQVLGQGPQFIFQYYEKEERGRGNFPDRFSARQFPNYSSELNVNALLLGDSALYLCASSPQIEFKTQYFGPGTRLLVL.

A single count supports this clonotype. This rearrangement joins TRBV5-1 to TRBJ1-2, with 8 bases lining up with TRBD1. After removal of 3 bases from V and 6 bases from J, the junction contained 4 bases not matched to a gene. The CDR3 consists of 13 residues. Germline-derived CDR1 and CDR2 are SGHRS and YFSETQ. CDR3 in DNA: TGCGCCAGCAGCTCTCAGACAGGGGATGGCTACACCTTC. Amino acids: CASSSQTGDGYTF.

The chain has TRBV7-9 and TRBJ2-4, with D tentatively TRBD1 (5 bases). Germline CDR1 reads SEHNR; CDR2 reads FQNEAQ (reference sequence). This CDR3 region has 18 residues. The V and J ends lost 4 bases and 5 bases respectively, with 24 bases between them. Here the CDR3 DNA reads TGTGCCAGCAGCTCCCAGGGCGCTGGCAGTAGCAGGGAAAACATTCAGTACTTC. Translating gives CASSSQGAGSSRENIQYF.

The chain is built from TRBV12-3 or TRBV12-4 and TRBJ2-3, with D possibly TRBD2 on 7 matching bases. V was pared by 7 bases and J by 2 bases, with 19 bases between. CDR3 length: 16 amino acids. CDR3 DNA sequence: TGTGCCAGCACTACTCCGGGCGGGGGCCTCACAGATACGCAGTATTTT. It translates to CASTTPGGGLTDTQYF.

The chain recombines TRBV20-1 with TRBJ2-1; 8 bases agree with TRBD2. V shed 1 base and J 0 bases; nucleotides not matched to a gene: 8. Germline CDR1 and CDR2: DFQATT and SNEGSKA (reference sequence). The CDR3 consists of 17 residues. For the CDR3, the DNA is TGCAGTGCTAGAGTAACTAGCGGAAAAAGCTCCTACAATGAGCAGTTCTTC. It encodes CSARVTSGKSSYNEQFF.

This clonotype was detected a few times. The chain's CDR3 is CASSTRTGGDMGTEAFF. CDR3 DNA: TGTGCCAGCAGCACACGGACAGGGGGCGACATGGGGACTGAAGCTTTCTTT. This chain links TRBV7-9 with TRBJ1-1; TRBD1 matches at 11 bases. The V gene end was trimmed by 5 bases and the J gene end by 5 bases; junction bases not matched to a gene: 13. CDR1 and CDR2 from the germline V gene are SEHNR and FQNEAQ (reference sequence). CDR3 length: 17 amino acids.

The chain combines TRBV10-3 with TRBJ1-2; a weak D match, TRBD1 (5 bases). CDR3 size: 16 residues. The germline gives CDR1 ENHRY, CDR2 SYGVKD. The V end lost 4 bases, the J end lost 0 bases, and 15 bases lay between the germline ends. The CDR3 bases are TGTGCCATCAGTGCGGCAGGGACGATATCTAACTATGGCTACACCTTC. It specifies CAISAAGTISNYGYTF.

This clonotype was seen more than once but under ten times. This rearrangement joins TRBV25-1 to TRBJ2-4; D is perhaps TRBD2 (5 bases). This CDR3 has 15 residues. Trimming stripped 1 base from V and 3 bases from J, with 10 bases between. Germline CDR1 is MGHDK and CDR2 is SYGVNS. The CDR3 DNA is TGTGCCAGCAGTGAATTTAGACGGGACAAAAACATTCAGTACTTC. It is translated as CASSEFRRDKNIQYF.